Each of the 4 T cell receptor beta chains below was sequenced from the same sample in a study of blood T cell repertoires in COVID-19. Libraries were prepared by immunoSEQ multiplex PCR; TCRdb keeps only in-frame clonotypes and omits some of them. The sample records 180,000 or so clones, approximately 80% being singletons. The specimen sequenced was PBMCs or T cells enriched from blood (not recorded which). Receptor source: a man aged 60 to 75 who had been exposed to COVID-19.

The rearrangement links TRBV12-5 to TRBJ2-5, with 8 bases fitting TRBD1. The germline CDR1 and CDR2 sequences are LGHNT and FRNRAP. There are 15 residues in the CDR3. V lost 1 base and J lost 1; bases outside the gene matches: 2. CDR3 residues: CASGLGTGTQETQYF. DNA of the CDR3: TGTGCTAGTGGTTTGGGGACAGGGACCCAAGAGACCCAGTACTTC.

J is TRBJ2-5 and V is TRBV7-2; 9 bases line up with TRBD2. Per germline, CDR1 SGHTA and CDR2 FQGNSA. The length of the CDR3 is 16 residues. Trimming cost V 6 bases and J 1 base; bases outside gene matches: 9. The CDR3 here is CASRAPGLASQETQYF. The DNA of the CDR3 is TGTGCCAGCAGAGCACCGGGACTAGCTTCCCAAGAGACCCAGTACTTC.

As DNA, the CDR3 is TGTGCCAGCAGTTACAGCGGGATGCTCTCCTACGAGCAGTACTTC. Translated: CASSYSGMLSYEQYF. This chain uses TRBV6-5 with TRBJ2-7; 7 nucleotides match TRBD2. J gave up 0 bases and V 2 bases, and 4 bases lay outside the gene matches. The CDR3 runs to 15 residues. The germline CDR1 and CDR2 sequences are MNHEY and SVGAGI.

This clone was detected once. This rearrangement joins TRBV5-4 to TRBJ1-2; 11 bases are shared with TRBD1. Germline values: CDR1 SGHNT, CDR2 YYREEE (reference sequence). Trimming at V came to 5 bases and at J to 8 bases, leaving 11 bases not matched to a gene. The CDR3 totals 15 residues. The CDR3 protein is CASRLLGQGARGYTF. CDR3 DNA: TGTGCCAGCAGGTTGCTTGGACAGGGGGCGCGGGGCTACACCTTC. Based on the CDR3 plus reference TRBV5-4 and TRBJ1-2, the full variable domain is ETGVTQSPTHLIKTRGQQVTLRCSSQSGHNTVSWYQQALGQGPQFIFQYYREEENGRGNFPPRFSGLQFPNYSSELNVNALELDDSALYLCASRLLGQGARGYTFGSGTRLTVV.